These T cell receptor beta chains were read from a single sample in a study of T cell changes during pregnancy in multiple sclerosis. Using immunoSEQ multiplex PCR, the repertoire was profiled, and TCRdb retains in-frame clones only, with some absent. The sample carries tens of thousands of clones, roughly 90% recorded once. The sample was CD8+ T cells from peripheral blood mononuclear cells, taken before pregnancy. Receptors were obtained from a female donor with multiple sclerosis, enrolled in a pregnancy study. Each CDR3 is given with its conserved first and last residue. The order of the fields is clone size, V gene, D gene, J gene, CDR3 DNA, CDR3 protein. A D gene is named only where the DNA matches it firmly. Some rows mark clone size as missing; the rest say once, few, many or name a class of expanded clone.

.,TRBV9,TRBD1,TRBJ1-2,TGTGCCAGCAGCGTAGAGAGAATGGGGACAGGGGCCTATGGCTACACCTTC,CASSVERMGTGAYGYTF
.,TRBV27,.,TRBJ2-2,TGTGCCAGCAGTCAGGACTGGAACACCGGGGAGCTGTTTTTT,CASSQDWNTGELFF
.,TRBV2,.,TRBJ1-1,TGTGCCAGCAGTCTAGGGGGTTTGGCTTTCTTT,CASSLGGLAFF
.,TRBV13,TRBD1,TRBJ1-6,TGTGCCAGCAGCTTAGGCCGAACGGGACAGAAGAATTCACCCCTCCACTTT,CASSLGRTGQKNSPLHF
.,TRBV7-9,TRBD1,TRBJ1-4,TGTGCCAGCAGCTCCGGGACAGGGGAGGATGAAAAACTGTTTTTT,CASSSGTGEDEKLFF
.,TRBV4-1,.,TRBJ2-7,TGCGCCAGCAGTTCCTCTGGATCGGGCTACGAGCAGTACTTC,CASSSSGSGYEQYF
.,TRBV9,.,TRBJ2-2,TGTGCCAGCAGCGTAGTAAGCGCGGGGGCCGTGAACACCGGGGAGCTGTTTTTT,CASSVVSAGAVNTGELFF
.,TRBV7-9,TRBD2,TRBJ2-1,TGTGCCAGCAGCTCGGGACTAGCACCCTACAATGAGCAGTTCTTC,CASSSGLAPYNEQFF
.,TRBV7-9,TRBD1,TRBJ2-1,TGTGCCAGCAGCCCCCGGCAGGGGGTCTTCAATGAGCAGTTCTTC,CASSPRQGVFNEQFF
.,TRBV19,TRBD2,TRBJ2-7,TGTGCCAGTAATGGCGGGGGACCCTACGAGCAGTACTTC,CASNGGGPYEQYF
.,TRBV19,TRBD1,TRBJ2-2,TGTGCCAGCGGGTCGGGGACAGCGAACACCGGGGAGCTGTTTTTT,CASGSGTANTGELFF
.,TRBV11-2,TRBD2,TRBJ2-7,TGTGCCAGCAGTTCGAGACTAGCGGGAGATTACGAGCAGTACTTC,CASSSRLAGDYEQYF
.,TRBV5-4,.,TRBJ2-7,TGTGCCAGCAGCTCAGACTCGACAGGATACGAGCAGTACTTC,CASSSDSTGYEQYF
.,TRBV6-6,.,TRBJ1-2,TGTGCCAGCAGTTACGATGGGGGGGCCGATGGCTACACCTTC,CASSYDGGADGYTF
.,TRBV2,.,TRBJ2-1,TGTGCCACTGGGGGGGCAGGTTCCTACAATGAGCAGTTCTTC,CATGGAGSYNEQFF
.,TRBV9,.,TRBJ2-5,TGTGCCAGCAGCGTCGGGGGAACGTGGGTTTGGCCCCAAGAGACCCAGTACTTC,CASSVGGTWVWPQETQYF
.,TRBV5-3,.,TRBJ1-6,TGTGCCAGAAGCTTGTCCGGGGAGCCGTCACCCCTCCACTTT,CARSLSGEPSPLHF
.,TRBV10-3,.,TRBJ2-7,TGTGCCATCAGTAATCCTAAGTTATCGTCCTACGAGCAGTACTTC,CAISNPKLSSYEQYF
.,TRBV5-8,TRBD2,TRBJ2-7,TGTGCCAGCAGCAAGGGACTAGCGGTGGCTAACGAGCAGTACTTC,CASSKGLAVANEQYF
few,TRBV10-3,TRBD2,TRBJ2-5,TGTGCCATCAGTGACCCTCTAGCGGGGGGGACCAAAGAGACCCAGTACTTC,CAISDPLAGGTKETQYF
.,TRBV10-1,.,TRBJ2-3,TGCGCCAGCAGTGAGCTGGCCACCGAATATACGCAGTATTTT,CASSELATEYTQYF
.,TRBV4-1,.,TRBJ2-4,TGCGCCAGCAGTCCCGGGCAGGGTCTGAAAAACATTCAGTACTTC,CASSPGQGLKNIQYF
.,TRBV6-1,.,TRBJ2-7,TGTGCCAGCAGTGAGAGCTTACGGGATTTCGAGCAGTACTTC,CASSESLRDFEQYF
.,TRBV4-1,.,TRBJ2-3,TGCGCCAGCAGCCAAGGCGGTACCGGGGGTTCTGATACGCAGTATTTT,CASSQGGTGGSDTQYF